This T cell receptor beta chain was recovered during a study of read filtering for tumor transcriptome and immune sequencing. Molecular barcoded adaptors covering alpha/delta and beta/gamma chains were used on about 0.4 ug RNA. TCRdb analysed the reads with MiXCR anew, one entry per CDR3 protein. This table holds 40,000 or so distinct CDR3 sequences, roughly 13% found once. This clonotype was observed at least ten times. V trimming: 4 bases; J trimming: 9 bases; junction bases outside the gene matches: 5. The germline V gene encodes CDR1 DFQATT and CDR2 SNEGSKA (reference sequence). The CDR3 totals 13 residues.

The TCR was taken from a donor at least 40 years old with multiple myeloma. The rearrangement uses TRBV20-1 and TRBJ2-1, with 11 nucleotides matching TRBD2. Sequences were obtained from a population of CD138-negative cells sorted from bone marrow. The CDR3 spells CSATLAGGLEQFF. Written as DNA, the CDR3 is TGCAGTGCTACCCTAGCGGGAGGACTTGAGCAGTTCTTC.